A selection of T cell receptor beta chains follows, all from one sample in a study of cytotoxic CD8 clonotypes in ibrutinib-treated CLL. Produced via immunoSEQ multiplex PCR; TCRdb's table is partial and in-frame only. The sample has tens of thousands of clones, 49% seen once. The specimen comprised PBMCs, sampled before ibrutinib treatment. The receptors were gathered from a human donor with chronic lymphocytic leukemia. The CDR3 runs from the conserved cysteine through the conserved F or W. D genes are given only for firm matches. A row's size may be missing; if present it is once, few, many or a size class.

cdr3_nt: TGTGCCAGCAGCTTTCAGGGGGTCATGTCCGAGCAGTACTTC; cdr3_aa: CASSFQGVMSEQYF; v_call: TRBV5-6; j_call: TRBJ2-7; d_call: TRBD1; clone_size: NA
cdr3_nt: TGTGCCAGCAGCTTGGGGGCGGGGAGCTCCTACAATGAGCAGTTCTTC; cdr3_aa: CASSLGAGSSYNEQFF; v_call: TRBV5-4; j_call: TRBJ2-1; d_call: NA; clone_size: NA
cdr3_nt: TGTGCCAGCAGCTTGGAAAGGGGGTTAGGATATGGCTACACCTTC; cdr3_aa: CASSLERGLGYGYTF; v_call: TRBV5-4; j_call: TRBJ1-2; d_call: NA; clone_size: NA
cdr3_nt: TGTGCCAGCAGTGAGGAAGGGGGATATAGCAATCAGCCCCAGCATTTT; cdr3_aa: CASSEEGGYSNQPQHF; v_call: TRBV6-1; j_call: TRBJ1-5; d_call: NA; clone_size: few
cdr3_nt: TGTGCCAGTAGTTTCGGACAGTATGGCTACACCTTC; cdr3_aa: CASSFGQYGYTF; v_call: TRBV19; j_call: TRBJ1-2; d_call: NA; clone_size: once
cdr3_nt: TGTGCCAGTAGTATAGCTGGACAGCCCCAGCATTTT; cdr3_aa: CASSIAGQPQHF; v_call: TRBV19; j_call: TRBJ1-5; d_call: NA; clone_size: NA
cdr3_nt: TGTGCCTGGAGTGGGGGGGGCCTAGCCAAAAACATTCAGTACTTC; cdr3_aa: CAWSGGGLAKNIQYF; v_call: TRBV30; j_call: TRBJ2-4; d_call: NA; clone_size: few
cdr3_nt: TGCAGCGTTGGCGGGGTAATAGATACGCAGTATTTT; cdr3_aa: CSVGGVIDTQYF; v_call: TRBV29-1; j_call: TRBJ2-3; d_call: NA; clone_size: NA
cdr3_nt: TGCAGCGTGGTGGACAGGGCGAACACCGGGGAGCTGTTTTTT; cdr3_aa: CSVVDRANTGELFF; v_call: TRBV29-1; j_call: TRBJ2-2; d_call: TRBD1; clone_size: NA
cdr3_nt: TGTGCCAGCAGCCAAGTGTCCGGGAACAGGGCCGGGGAGCTGTTTTTT; cdr3_aa: CASSQVSGNRAGELFF; v_call: TRBV4-2; j_call: TRBJ2-2; d_call: NA; clone_size: NA
cdr3_nt: TGTGCCAGTAGTATAGGGGAAGGGAGCAATCAGCCCCAGCATTTT; cdr3_aa: CASSIGEGSNQPQHF; v_call: TRBV19; j_call: TRBJ1-5; d_call: NA; clone_size: few
cdr3_nt: TGTGCCAGCAGCCGACTAGCGGGGGGGCAGGAGCAGTACTTC; cdr3_aa: CASSRLAGGQEQYF; v_call: TRBV6-5; j_call: TRBJ2-7; d_call: TRBD2; clone_size: NA
cdr3_nt: TGTGCCAGCAGGCGGACAGGCGGGGACACTGAAGCTTTCTTT; cdr3_aa: CASRRTGGDTEAFF; v_call: TRBV7-8; j_call: TRBJ1-1; d_call: TRBD1; clone_size: NA
cdr3_nt: TGTGCCAGCATCCCCGGAAGGACCACCTACGAGCAGTACTTC; cdr3_aa: CASIPGRTTYEQYF; v_call: TRBV28; j_call: TRBJ2-7; d_call: NA; clone_size: many
cdr3_nt: TGTGCCAGTAGTATGGGGCGGTCTAGCTCCTACGAGCAGTACTTC; cdr3_aa: CASSMGRSSSYEQYF; v_call: TRBV19; j_call: TRBJ2-7; d_call: NA; clone_size: few
cdr3_nt: TGTGCCAGCAGCTTATCAGACAGGGGGAACACTGAAGCTTTCTTT; cdr3_aa: CASSLSDRGNTEAFF; v_call: TRBV5-6; j_call: TRBJ1-1; d_call: TRBD1; clone_size: NA
cdr3_nt: TGTGCCAGCAGCGGAATCCCTTTCGGACAGGGTTTCTCCTACGAGCAGTACTTC; cdr3_aa: CASSGIPFGQGFSYEQYF; v_call: TRBV14; j_call: TRBJ2-7; d_call: TRBD1; clone_size: NA
cdr3_nt: TGCGCCAGCAGCAAGGGGACTTCCCTTTACAATGAGCAGTTCTTC; cdr3_aa: CASSKGTSLYNEQFF; v_call: TRBV5-1; j_call: TRBJ2-1; d_call: NA; clone_size: NA
cdr3_nt: TGTGCCAGCAGCGGGACTAGCGGGGGTCCTATCTACGAGCAGTACTTC; cdr3_aa: CASSGTSGGPIYEQYF; v_call: TRBV28; j_call: TRBJ2-7; d_call: TRBD2; clone_size: once
cdr3_nt: TGTGCCAGCAGCTCCGGGACAGGGGATACCTATGGCTACACCTTC; cdr3_aa: CASSSGTGDTYGYTF; v_call: TRBV7-3; j_call: TRBJ1-2; d_call: TRBD1; clone_size: few
cdr3_nt: TGTGCCAGCAGCCCCGGGGCGGGGAACAATGAGCAGTTCTTC; cdr3_aa: CASSPGAGNNEQFF; v_call: TRBV7-3; j_call: TRBJ2-1; d_call: NA; clone_size: many
cdr3_nt: TGTGCCAGCAGCTTAGAGACAGCTGGGGGCTACACCTTC; cdr3_aa: CASSLETAGGYTF; v_call: TRBV7-9; j_call: TRBJ1-2; d_call: NA; clone_size: few
cdr3_nt: TGTGCCAGCAGCTTTGCACCGAACACTGAAGCTTTCTTT; cdr3_aa: CASSFAPNTEAFF; v_call: TRBV7-2; j_call: TRBJ1-1; d_call: NA; clone_size: few
cdr3_nt: TGTGCCACCACCCAGAGGGGGCGCGACTACACCTTC; cdr3_aa: CATTQRGRDYTF; v_call: TRBV15; j_call: TRBJ1-2; d_call: TRBD1; clone_size: few
cdr3_nt: TGTGCCAGCAGCCAAGAACAGGACTATGGCTACACCTTC; cdr3_aa: CASSQEQDYGYTF; v_call: TRBV14; j_call: TRBJ1-2; d_call: NA; clone_size: NA
cdr3_nt: TGCGCCAGCAGTCCTGCTGGCCCAAAAGGCGAGCAGTACTTC; cdr3_aa: CASSPAGPKGEQYF; v_call: TRBV10-1; j_call: TRBJ2-7; d_call: NA; clone_size: NA
cdr3_nt: TGTGCCAGCAGCGCTGGACAGGGGGCGAAGCCCCAGCATTTT; cdr3_aa: CASSAGQGAKPQHF; v_call: TRBV6-1; j_call: TRBJ1-5; d_call: TRBD1; clone_size: few
cdr3_nt: TGCGCCAGCAGCTCAACAGGGGGCGCGTCCCAAGAGACCCAGTACTTC; cdr3_aa: CASSSTGGASQETQYF; v_call: TRBV5-1; j_call: TRBJ2-5; d_call: TRBD1; clone_size: NA
cdr3_nt: TGTGCCAGCACCCAGGGTAGGGGAGATACGCAGTATTTT; cdr3_aa: CASTQGRGDTQYF; v_call: TRBV6-5; j_call: TRBJ2-3; d_call: NA; clone_size: once
cdr3_nt: TGTGCCAGCAGCTTGCAGGGGTGGGCCCCCTATGGCTACACCTTC; cdr3_aa: CASSLQGWAPYGYTF; v_call: TRBV5-8; j_call: TRBJ1-2; d_call: NA; clone_size: NA
cdr3_nt: TGTGCCAGTAGTTCGGACAGGGTGCGTTATGGCTACACCTTC; cdr3_aa: CASSSDRVRYGYTF; v_call: TRBV19; j_call: TRBJ1-2; d_call: TRBD1; clone_size: NA
cdr3_nt: TGTGCCAGCAGTTACTCAGACAGGGGGACTGAAGCTTTCTTT; cdr3_aa: CASSYSDRGTEAFF; v_call: TRBV6-5; j_call: TRBJ1-1; d_call: TRBD1; clone_size: NA
cdr3_nt: TGTGCCAGCAGCCTGGGAGGCGGCTACACCTTC; cdr3_aa: CASSLGGGYTF; v_call: TRBV2; j_call: TRBJ1-2; d_call: NA; clone_size: NA
cdr3_nt: TGTGCCAGCAGCTTACAACAGACCCATGGCTACACCTTC; cdr3_aa: CASSLQQTHGYTF; v_call: TRBV5-6; j_call: TRBJ1-2; d_call: NA; clone_size: NA
cdr3_nt: TGTGCCAGCAGTTACTACGAGAGGGGCACAGATACGCAGTATTTT; cdr3_aa: CASSYYERGTDTQYF; v_call: TRBV6-5; j_call: TRBJ2-3; d_call: NA; clone_size: medium-sized
cdr3_nt: TGCGCCAGCAGCTTGCAGGGGACAGTCCCCACAGATACGCAGTATTTT; cdr3_aa: CASSLQGTVPTDTQYF; v_call: TRBV5-1; j_call: TRBJ2-3; d_call: TRBD1; clone_size: NA
cdr3_nt: TGCAGTCCCGCGCGAAACACTGAAGCTTTCTTT; cdr3_aa: CSPARNTEAFF; v_call: TRBV20-1; j_call: TRBJ1-1; d_call: NA; clone_size: NA
cdr3_nt: TGTGCCAGCAGTTACTCCCTCGCGGGTTTAGGGTACTTC; cdr3_aa: CASSYSLAGLGYF; v_call: TRBV6-5; j_call: TRBJ2-7; d_call: NA; clone_size: NA
cdr3_nt: TGTGCCAGCAGCGGGGGAACGGGGGGCCGCGAGACCCAGTACTTC; cdr3_aa: CASSGGTGGRETQYF; v_call: TRBV9; j_call: TRBJ2-5; d_call: NA; clone_size: NA
cdr3_nt: TGCGCCAGCAGCTTGGATTTTGGACGGAGCAATTCACCCCTCCACTTT; cdr3_aa: CASSLDFGRSNSPLHF; v_call: TRBV5-1; j_call: TRBJ1-6; d_call: NA; clone_size: few
cdr3_nt: TGCGCCAGCAGCTTGGTAGGAGGAGAGACCCAGTACTTC; cdr3_aa: CASSLVGGETQYF; v_call: TRBV5-1; j_call: TRBJ2-5; d_call: NA; clone_size: NA
cdr3_nt: TGTGCCAGCAGGGCGGGACAGGGGATGATAGACGAGCAGTACTTC; cdr3_aa: CASRAGQGMIDEQYF; v_call: TRBV27; j_call: TRBJ2-7; d_call: TRBD1; clone_size: NA
cdr3_nt: TGTGCCAGCAGCTTAGAAATCTACGAGCAGTACTTC; cdr3_aa: CASSLEIYEQYF; v_call: TRBV11-2; j_call: TRBJ2-7; d_call: NA; clone_size: NA
cdr3_nt: TGTGCCAGTAGTATCTCCGGGACAGGTAACAATGAGCAGTTCTTC; cdr3_aa: CASSISGTGNNEQFF; v_call: TRBV19; j_call: TRBJ2-1; d_call: TRBD1; clone_size: NA
cdr3_nt: TGCGCCAGCAGCTTGGATGGCCTTTCCTACGAGCAGTACTTC; cdr3_aa: CASSLDGLSYEQYF; v_call: TRBV5-1; j_call: TRBJ2-7; d_call: NA; clone_size: NA
cdr3_nt: TGTGCCACCAGCAGACAGGGGGGGCACTATGGCTACACCTTC; cdr3_aa: CATSRQGGHYGYTF; v_call: TRBV15; j_call: TRBJ1-2; d_call: TRBD1; clone_size: NA
cdr3_nt: TGTGCCAGCAGTGTGAATGAAGCTTTCTTT; cdr3_aa: CASSVNEAFF; v_call: TRBV2; j_call: TRBJ1-1; d_call: NA; clone_size: NA
cdr3_nt: TGTGCCAGCAGCTTAACGGGACAGGGTACGCATGGCTACACCTTC; cdr3_aa: CASSLTGQGTHGYTF; v_call: TRBV7-3; j_call: TRBJ1-2; d_call: TRBD1; clone_size: NA
cdr3_nt: TGTGCCAGCAGCCTAGACACAGGGGAAGAGACCCAGTACTTC; cdr3_aa: CASSLDTGEETQYF; v_call: TRBV11-3; j_call: TRBJ2-5; d_call: TRBD1; clone_size: NA
cdr3_nt: TGTGCCAGCAGTTTACCTGGACAGGGTGAAGAGCAGTACTTC; cdr3_aa: CASSLPGQGEEQYF; v_call: TRBV28; j_call: TRBJ2-7; d_call: TRBD1; clone_size: NA
cdr3_nt: TGTGCCAGCAGAACGGTAGGAGGGCTCTATGGCTACACCTTC; cdr3_aa: CASRTVGGLYGYTF; v_call: TRBV5-8; j_call: TRBJ1-2; d_call: NA; clone_size: few
cdr3_nt: TGTGCCAGCAGTTTAACGTCCCAGGGTTGGGCAGATACGCAGTATTTT; cdr3_aa: CASSLTSQGWADTQYF; v_call: TRBV28; j_call: TRBJ2-3; d_call: NA; clone_size: few
cdr3_nt: TGCGCCAGCAGCTCCCGGGACCCGGGGGTAAATGAAAAACTGTTTTTT; cdr3_aa: CASSSRDPGVNEKLFF; v_call: TRBV5-1; j_call: TRBJ1-4; d_call: NA; clone_size: few